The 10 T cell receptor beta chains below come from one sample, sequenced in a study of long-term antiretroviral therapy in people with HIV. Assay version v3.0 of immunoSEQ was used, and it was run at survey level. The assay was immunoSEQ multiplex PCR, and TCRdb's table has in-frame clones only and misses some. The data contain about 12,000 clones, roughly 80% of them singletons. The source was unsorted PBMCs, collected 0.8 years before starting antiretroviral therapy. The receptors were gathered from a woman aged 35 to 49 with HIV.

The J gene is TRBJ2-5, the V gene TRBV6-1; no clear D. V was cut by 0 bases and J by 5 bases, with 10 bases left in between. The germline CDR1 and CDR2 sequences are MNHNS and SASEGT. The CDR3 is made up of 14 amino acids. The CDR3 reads CASSEAAGGETQYF. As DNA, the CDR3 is TGTGCCAGCAGTGAAGCCGCCGGTGGGGAGACCCAGTACTTC.

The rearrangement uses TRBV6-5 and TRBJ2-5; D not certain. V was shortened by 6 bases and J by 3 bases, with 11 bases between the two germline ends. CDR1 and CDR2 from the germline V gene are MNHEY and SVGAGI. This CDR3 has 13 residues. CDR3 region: CASRVPVKETQYF. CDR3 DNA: TGTGCCAGCAGGGTCCCAGTCAAAGAGACCCAGTACTTC.

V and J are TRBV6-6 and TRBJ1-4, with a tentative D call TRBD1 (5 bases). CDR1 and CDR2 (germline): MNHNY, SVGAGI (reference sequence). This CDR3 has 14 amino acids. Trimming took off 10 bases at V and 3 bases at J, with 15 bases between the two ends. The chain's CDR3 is CATQTGLANEKLFF. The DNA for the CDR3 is TGTGCCACCCAAACAGGATTGGCTAATGAAAAACTGTTTTTT.

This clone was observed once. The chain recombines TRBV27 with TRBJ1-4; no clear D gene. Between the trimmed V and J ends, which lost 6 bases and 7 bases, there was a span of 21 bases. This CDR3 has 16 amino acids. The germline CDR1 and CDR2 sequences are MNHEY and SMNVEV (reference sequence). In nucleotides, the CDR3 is TGTGCCAGCAGAAGGAATAGAGGACTACCGGGTGAAAAACTGTTTTTT. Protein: CASRRNRGLPGEKLFF.

CDR3 DNA sequence: TGTGCCATCAGTGAGCCGACAGGGGGCACTGAAAAACTGTTTTTT. The encoded protein is CAISEPTGGTEKLFF. This sequence joins TRBV10-3 and TRBJ1-4; 10 bases align to TRBD1. CDR1 is ENHRY, CDR2 SYGVKD, per germline. The V and J ends lost 2 bases and 7 bases, in that order; junction bases with no gene match: 4. The CDR3 contains 15 residues.

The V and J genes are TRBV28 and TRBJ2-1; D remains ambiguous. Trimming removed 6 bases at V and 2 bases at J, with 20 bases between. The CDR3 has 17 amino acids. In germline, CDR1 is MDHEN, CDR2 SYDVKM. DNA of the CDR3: TGTGCCAGCAGCACGGGCGGAAGCCGCGGTGCCTACAATGAGCAGTTCTTC. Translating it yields CASSTGGSRGAYNEQFF.

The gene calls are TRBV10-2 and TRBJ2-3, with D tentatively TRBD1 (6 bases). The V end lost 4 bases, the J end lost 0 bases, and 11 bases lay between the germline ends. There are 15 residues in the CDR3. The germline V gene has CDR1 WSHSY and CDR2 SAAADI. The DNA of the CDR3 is TGCGCCAGCAGTGTTCAGGGGTCCAGCACAGATACGCAGTATTTT. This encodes CASSVQGSSTDTQYF.

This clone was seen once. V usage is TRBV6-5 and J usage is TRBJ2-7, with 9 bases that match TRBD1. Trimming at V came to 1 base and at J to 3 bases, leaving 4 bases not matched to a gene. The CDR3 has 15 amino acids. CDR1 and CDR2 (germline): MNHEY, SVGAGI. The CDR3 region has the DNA TGTGCCAGCAGTTACTTAAGGACAGGGGACTACGAGCAGTACTTC. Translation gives CASSYLRTGDYEQYF.

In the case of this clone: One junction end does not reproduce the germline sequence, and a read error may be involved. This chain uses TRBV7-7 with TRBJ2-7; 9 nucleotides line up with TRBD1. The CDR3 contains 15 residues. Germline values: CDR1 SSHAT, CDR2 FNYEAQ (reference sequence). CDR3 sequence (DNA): TGTGCTAGCAGCCAGGGACAGGGTCGATCCTACGAGCAGTACTTC. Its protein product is CASSQGQGRSYEQYF. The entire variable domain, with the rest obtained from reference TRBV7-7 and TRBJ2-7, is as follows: GAGVSQSPRYKVTKRGQDVTLRCDPISSHATLYWYQQALGQGPEFLTYFNYEAQPDKSGLPSDRFSAERPEGSISTLTIQRTEQRDSAMYRCASSQGQGRSYEQYFGPGTRLTVT.

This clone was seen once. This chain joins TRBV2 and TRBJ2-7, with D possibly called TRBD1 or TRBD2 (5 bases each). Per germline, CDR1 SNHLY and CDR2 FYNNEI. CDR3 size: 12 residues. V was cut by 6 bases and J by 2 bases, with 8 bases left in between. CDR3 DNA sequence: TGTGCCAGCAGGGGGGACGCCTACGAGCAGTACTTC. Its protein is CASRGDAYEQYF.